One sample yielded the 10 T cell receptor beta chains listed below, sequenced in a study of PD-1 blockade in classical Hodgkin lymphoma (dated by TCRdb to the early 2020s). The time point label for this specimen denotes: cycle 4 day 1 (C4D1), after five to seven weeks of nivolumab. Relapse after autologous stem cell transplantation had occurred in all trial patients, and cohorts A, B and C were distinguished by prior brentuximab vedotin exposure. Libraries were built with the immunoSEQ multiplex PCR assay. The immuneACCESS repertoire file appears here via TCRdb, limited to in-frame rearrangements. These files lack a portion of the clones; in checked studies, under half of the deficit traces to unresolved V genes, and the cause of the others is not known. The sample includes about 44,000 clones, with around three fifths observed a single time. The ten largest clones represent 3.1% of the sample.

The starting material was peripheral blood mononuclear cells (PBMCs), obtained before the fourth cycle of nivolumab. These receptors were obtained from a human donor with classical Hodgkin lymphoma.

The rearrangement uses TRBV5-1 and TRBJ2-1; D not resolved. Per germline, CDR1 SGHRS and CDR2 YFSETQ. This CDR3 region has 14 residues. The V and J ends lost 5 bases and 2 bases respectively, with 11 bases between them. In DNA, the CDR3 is TGCGCCAGCAGGAGTGGGCCGGCCTACAATGAGCAGTTCTTC. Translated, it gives CASRSGPAYNEQFF.

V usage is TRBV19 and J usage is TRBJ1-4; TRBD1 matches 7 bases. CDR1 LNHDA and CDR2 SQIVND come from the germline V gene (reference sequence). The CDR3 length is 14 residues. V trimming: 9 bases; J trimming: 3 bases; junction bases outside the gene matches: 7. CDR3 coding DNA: TGTGCCAGCGCCTCAGGGGGAGCTAATGAAAAACTGTTTTTT. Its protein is CASASGGANEKLFF.

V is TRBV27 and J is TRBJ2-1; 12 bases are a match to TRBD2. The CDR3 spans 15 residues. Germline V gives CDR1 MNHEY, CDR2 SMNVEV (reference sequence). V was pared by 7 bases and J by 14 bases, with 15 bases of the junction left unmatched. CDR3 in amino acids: CASTEGGLAGTKEFF. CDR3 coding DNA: TGTGCCAGCACCGAGGGCGGACTAGCGGGGACCAAGGAGTTCTTC.

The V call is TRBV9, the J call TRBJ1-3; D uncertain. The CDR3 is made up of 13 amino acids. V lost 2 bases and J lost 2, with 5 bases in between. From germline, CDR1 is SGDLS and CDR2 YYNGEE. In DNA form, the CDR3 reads TGTGCCAGCAGCGTCGACACTGGAAACACCATATATTTT. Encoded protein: CASSVDTGNTIYF.

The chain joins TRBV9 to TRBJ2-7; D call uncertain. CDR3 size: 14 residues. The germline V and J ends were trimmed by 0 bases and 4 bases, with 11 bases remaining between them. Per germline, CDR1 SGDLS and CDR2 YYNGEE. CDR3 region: CASSVDDRRYEQYF. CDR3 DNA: TGTGCCAGCAGCGTAGACGACCGACGATACGAGCAGTACTTC.

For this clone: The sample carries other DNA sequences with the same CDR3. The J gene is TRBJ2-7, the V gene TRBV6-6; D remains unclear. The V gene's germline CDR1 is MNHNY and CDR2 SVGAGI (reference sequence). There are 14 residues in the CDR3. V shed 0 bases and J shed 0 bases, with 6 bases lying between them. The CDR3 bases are TGTGCCAGCAGTTACTCGGGCAGCTCCTACGAGCAGTACTTC. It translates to CASSYSGSSYEQYF.

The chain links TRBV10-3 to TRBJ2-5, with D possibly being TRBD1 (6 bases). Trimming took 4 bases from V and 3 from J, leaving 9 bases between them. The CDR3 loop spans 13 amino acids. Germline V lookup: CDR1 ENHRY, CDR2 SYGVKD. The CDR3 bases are TGTGCCATCAGTGCTTCAGGGGAAGAGACCCAGTACTTC. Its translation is CAISASGEETQYF.

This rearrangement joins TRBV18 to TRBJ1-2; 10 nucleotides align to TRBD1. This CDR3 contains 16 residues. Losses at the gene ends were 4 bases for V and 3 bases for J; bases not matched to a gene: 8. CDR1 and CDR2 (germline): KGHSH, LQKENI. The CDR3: CASSLSRTGGYYGYTF. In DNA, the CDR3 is TGTGCCAGCTCACTTAGCCGGACAGGGGGTTACTATGGCTACACCTTC.

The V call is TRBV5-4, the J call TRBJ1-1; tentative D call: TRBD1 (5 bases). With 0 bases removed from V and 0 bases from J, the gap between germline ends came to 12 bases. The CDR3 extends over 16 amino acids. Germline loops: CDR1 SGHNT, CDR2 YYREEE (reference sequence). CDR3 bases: TGTGCCAGCAGCTTGGGGGGACCAACCTTGAACACTGAAGCTTTCTTT. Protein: CASSLGGPTLNTEAFF.

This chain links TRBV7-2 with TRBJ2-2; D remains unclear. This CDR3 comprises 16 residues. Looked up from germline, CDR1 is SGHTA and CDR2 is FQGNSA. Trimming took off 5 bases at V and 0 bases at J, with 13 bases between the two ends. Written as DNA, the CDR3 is TGTGCCAGCAGCCACCAAGGGCCTACGAACACCGGGGAGCTGTTTTTT. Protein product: CASSHQGPTNTGELFF.